This T cell receptor beta chain was obtained from a study of blood T cell repertoires in COVID-19. Overall study: The United States, Italy and Spain supplied acute and convalescent COVID-19 samples. In each case, the material was cDNA or gDNA derived from T cells, B-cell-depleted T cells, or PBMCs.

Per the original data handling: Amplification from reference gene primers served as the basis for estimated nucleated cell counts. Here immunoSEQ multiplex PCR was the method, and the copy in TCRdb shows in-frame clones only, minus some. V and J calls and clone size are as listed in that table; D and trimming were resolved from the DNA. The data show fewer than 250,000 clones, with about four fifths seen just once and less than 3.5% held by the top ten. This CDR3 has 14 residues. CDR1 and CDR2 from the germline V gene are MNHEY and SVGAGI. V shed 6 bases, J shed 5 bases, and the junction held 7 bases outside the gene matches.

Sample: peripheral blood. The V call is TRBV6-5, the J call TRBJ1-1; 9 bases fit TRBD1. The clonotype was recovered from a man aged 45-60 years with active or convalescent COVID-19. Here the CDR3 reads CASRARTGVTEAFF. The CDR3 region has the DNA TGTGCCAGCAGGGCAAGGACAGGGGTAACTGAAGCTTTCTTT.